The 28 T cell receptor beta chains listed next were all sequenced from one sample in a study of T cell responses to AZD1222 COVID-19 vaccine. Sequenced by immunoSEQ multiplex PCR; TCRdb stores in-frame clones only, minus some. Altogether more than 150,000 clones are present, 87% being singletons, with the ten largest covering under 3.5%. This material consisted of peripheral blood, taken on day 0 of MenACWY control vaccination. The origin of the receptors is an adult in good health.

The chain recombines TRBV28 with TRBJ2-1; 9 bases map to TRBD2. The length of the CDR3 is 15 residues. With 2 bases clipped from V and 8 bases from J, the junction kept 7 bases outside the gene matches. Germline-derived CDR1 and CDR2 are MDHEN and SYDVKM. The CDR3 region has the DNA TGTGCCAGCAGTTTAAAGGCTAGCGGGAACCATGAGCAGTTCTTC. This encodes CASSLKASGNHEQFF.

This clone was picked up a small number of times. The J gene is TRBJ1-1, the V gene TRBV30, with D possibly matching TRBD1 (6 bases). V lost 3 bases to trimming and J lost 4 bases, with 9 bases between them. The CDR3 runs 12 residues. The germline gives CDR1 GTSNPN, CDR2 SVGIG (reference sequence). In DNA, the CDR3 is TGTGCCTGGAGAACAGGGTTCACTGAAGCTTTCTTT. This codes for CAWRTGFTEAFF.

This chain connects TRBV5-1 to TRBJ2-7; no reliable D call. This CDR3 region has 13 residues. CDR1 is SGHRS, CDR2 YFSETQ, per germline. V was pared by 0 bases and J by 2 bases, with 6 bases between. The CDR3 loop reads CASSLGNPYEQYF. CDR3 DNA sequence: TGCGCCAGCAGCTTGGGCAACCCCTACGAGCAGTACTTC.

The rearrangement links TRBV7-9 to TRBJ1-1, with a tentative D call TRBD1 (5 bases). The CDR3 sequence is 13 residues long. V lost 5 bases, J lost 8 bases, and 15 bases lay in between. Germline lookup yields CDR1 SEHNR and CDR2 FQNEAQ (reference sequence). This CDR3 reads CASSVGGDQEAFF. CDR3 in DNA: TGTGCCAGCAGCGTCGGTGGGGACCAAGAAGCTTTCTTT. The full variable domain, with the rest looked up from reference TRBV7-9 and TRBJ1-1, is DTGVSQNPRHKITKRGQNVTFRCDPISEHNRLYWYRQTLGQGPEFLTYFQNEAQLEKSRLLSDRFSAERPKGSFSTLEIQRTEQGDSAMYLCASSVGGDQEAFFGQGTRLTVV.

This clone appeared once. V usage is TRBV19 and J usage is TRBJ2-3, with unresolved D. The V gene's germline CDR1 is LNHDA and CDR2 SQIVND (reference sequence). The CDR3 sequence is 15 residues long. V dropped 0 bases and J dropped 2 bases, with 9 bases sitting between them. Here the CDR3 DNA reads TGTGCCAGTAGTATAGATCACCCGTACACAGATACGCAGTATTTT. It translates to CASSIDHPYTDTQYF.

The chain employs TRBV10-3 and TRBJ2-2, with 7 bases lining up with TRBD2. Per germline, CDR1 ENHRY and CDR2 SYGVKD. The CDR3 is made up of 15 amino acids. The J segment lost 0 bases and the V segment lost 3 bases, leaving 1 base of the junction unmatched. CDR3 sequence: CAISDRGANTGELFF. DNA for the CDR3: TGTGCCATCAGTGACCGGGGGGCGAACACCGGGGAGCTGTTTTTT.

The CDR3 region is CASSTGTLAGNTIYF. The DNA of the CDR3 is TGTGCCAGCAGTACCGGGACCCTAGCTGGAAACACCATATATTTT. This chain joins TRBV6-5 and TRBJ1-3; weak D call: TRBD1 (5 bases). The CDR3 covers 15 residues. CDR1 MNHEY and CDR2 SVGAGI come from the germline V gene. Trimming removed 5 bases from V and 2 bases from J, with 13 bases in between.

This clone was detected only once. The rearrangement links TRBV15 to TRBJ2-1; the D call may be TRBD1 or TRBD2 (5 bases each). CDR3 size: 11 residues. V lost 6 bases to trimming and J lost 9 bases, with 9 bases between them. Per germline, CDR1 LNHNV and CDR2 YYDKDF (reference sequence). CDR3 DNA sequence: TGTGCCACCAGTTTTGGGGGTGAGCAGTTCTTC. This codes for CATSFGGEQFF.

The gene calls are TRBV19 and TRBJ2-7; TRBD1 matches at 9 bases. The CDR3 covers 14 residues. V was pared by 7 bases and J by 12 bases, with 16 bases of the junction left unmatched. Germline V lookup: CDR1 LNHDA, CDR2 SQIVND (reference sequence). This CDR3 reads CASNPRDRAFPLYF. DNA for the CDR3: TGTGCCAGTAACCCCCGGGACAGGGCATTCCCTCTGTACTTC.

The chain joins TRBV2 to TRBJ1-4, with a tentative D call TRBD1 (5 bases). The germline V gene encodes CDR1 SNHLY and CDR2 FYNNEI. The CDR3 runs 16 residues. V lost 0 bases, J lost 5 bases, and 13 bases lay in between. CDR3 protein: CASSEARGDQNEKLFF. Here the CDR3 DNA reads TGTGCCAGCAGTGAAGCCCGCGGGGACCAGAATGAAAAACTGTTTTTT.

The V and J genes are TRBV28 and TRBJ1-6; 10 bases line up with TRBD1. Germline CDR1 and CDR2: MDHEN and SYDVKM. The CDR3 covers 16 residues. The J segment lost 7 bases and the V segment lost 5 bases, leaving 8 bases of the junction unmatched. In DNA, the CDR3 is TGTGCCAGCAGTCCGGCGGGACAGGGGACAAATTCACCCCTCCACTTT. Translating gives CASSPAGQGTNSPLHF.

J is TRBJ1-6 and V is TRBV7-3, with 10 bases identical to TRBD1. The CDR3 sequence is 19 residues long. Germline trimming cut 2 bases from V and 6 bases from J; bases unmatched to any gene: 13. Germline CDR1 is SGHTA and CDR2 is FQGTGA. The CDR3 DNA sequence: TGTGCCAGCAGCTTATTCCCGACGGCGACAGGGGGCGTTAATTCACCCCTCCACTTT. This encodes CASSLFPTATGGVNSPLHF.

This chain connects TRBV6-2 or TRBV6-3 to TRBJ1-2, with 7 bases fitting TRBD1. V lost 5 bases, J lost 9 bases, and 12 bases stayed unmatched. Germline CDR1 MNHEY, CDR2 SVGEGT. CDR3 length equals 14 residues. In DNA form, the CDR3 reads TGTGCCAGCAGTACCCGGGACAGAAACCTTCGCTACACCTTC. Its protein product is CASSTRDRNLRYTF.

The rearrangement uses TRBV19 and TRBJ2-6, with 7 bases fitting TRBD1. The CDR3 runs to 16 residues. Trimming removed 2 bases from V and 2 bases from J; junction bases left unmatched: 3. Germline CDR1 reads LNHDA; CDR2 reads SQIVND (reference sequence). In nucleotides, the CDR3 is TGTGCCAGTAGTATAAAGGGACAGCCTGGGGCCAACGTCCTGACTTTC. Its protein product is CASSIKGQPGANVLTF.

This chain uses TRBV6-5 with TRBJ1-1, with D possibly being TRBD1 (5 bases). CDR3 length: 16 amino acids. V dropped 0 bases and J dropped 2 bases, with 13 bases sitting between them. The germline CDR1 and CDR2 sequences are MNHEY and SVGAGI. CDR3 sequence: CASSYSGSGGNTEAFF. CDR3 DNA sequence: TGTGCCAGCAGTTACTCGGGGTCCGGGGGAAACACTGAAGCTTTCTTT.

This chain uses TRBV11-1 with TRBJ1-1; weak D call: TRBD1 (5 bases). CDR1 is SGHAT, CDR2 FQDESV, per germline (reference sequence). The CDR3 contains 13 residues. V lost 3 bases to trimming and J lost 5 bases, with 10 bases between them. CDR3 sequence reads: CASSFQGETEAFF. CDR3 DNA: TGTGCCAGCAGCTTCCAGGGAGAAACTGAAGCTTTCTTT.

The chain links TRBV10-3 to TRBJ2-2; TRBD1 matches 7 bases. This CDR3 is 17 amino acids long. V trimming: 3 bases; J trimming: 2 bases; junction bases outside the gene matches: 9. Germline V gene data show CDR1 as ENHRY and CDR2 as SYGVKD. CDR3 protein: CAISESRGPKNTGELFF. DNA of the CDR3: TGTGCCATCAGTGAATCAAGGGGGCCGAAAAACACCGGGGAGCTGTTTTTT.

This rearrangement joins TRBV6-5 to TRBJ2-1; 9 bases agree with TRBD2. Per the germline V gene, CDR1 is MNHEY and CDR2 is SVGAGI. After removal of 7 bases from V and 8 bases from J, the junction contained 9 bases not matched to a gene. The CDR3 is 14 residues long. CDR3 DNA: TGTGCCAGCAAATCTAGCGGGGAGGCTGATGAGCAGTTCTTC. Its translation is CASKSSGEADEQFF.

J is TRBJ2-7 and V is TRBV29-1, with 7 bases matching TRBD2. The V segment lost 7 bases and the J segment 8 bases; nucleotides outside the gene matches: 8. CDR1 and CDR2 from the germline V gene are SQVTM and ANQGSEA. This CDR3 has 11 amino acids. The CDR3 DNA is TGCAGCGCTGTGACTAGCTCGAAGCAGTACTTC. This translates into CSAVTSSKQYF.

The genes are TRBV7-3 and TRBJ2-7, with 7 bases fitting TRBD1. The J segment lost 0 bases and the V segment lost 2 bases, leaving 4 bases of the junction unmatched. From germline, CDR1 is SGHTA and CDR2 FQGTGA. CDR3 length: 15 residues. The CDR3 bases are TGTGCCAGCAGCTTAGAGGGGGCTAGCTCCTACGAGCAGTACTTC. Translating it yields CASSLEGASSYEQYF.

This clone was recorded once. The CDR3 reads CASSPPERGNTIYF. Here the CDR3 DNA reads TGTGCCAGTAGTCCCCCGGAGCGTGGAAACACCATATATTTT. The genes are TRBV19 and TRBJ1-3; D unresolved. V gave up 5 bases and J gave up 3 bases, with 11 bases separating them. Per the germline V gene, CDR1 is LNHDA and CDR2 is SQIVND (reference sequence). The CDR3 has 14 residues.

The chain is built from TRBV4-3 and TRBJ2-2; no clear D gene. This CDR3 region has 14 residues. Per germline, CDR1 LGHNA and CDR2 YSLEER. The ends were cut back, 0 bases at V and 4 bases at J, with 6 bases in the middle. CDR3 loop: CASSQDFSTGELFF. The CDR3 region has the DNA TGCGCCAGCAGCCAAGACTTTAGCACCGGGGAGCTGTTTTTT.

The chain couples TRBV19 to TRBJ1-5, with TRBD1 identical over 7 bases. V trimming: 0 bases; J trimming: 1 base; junction bases outside the gene matches: 12. This CDR3 region has 19 residues. Germline-derived CDR1 and CDR2 are LNHDA and SQIVND (reference sequence). CDR3 region: CASSIDLWGQISSNQPQHF. The CDR3 DNA follows: TGTGCCAGTAGTATAGATCTATGGGGACAGATCTCCAGCAATCAGCCCCAGCATTTT.

The genes are TRBV28 and TRBJ1-5, with 8 bases lining up with TRBD1. The CDR3 totals 15 residues. Germline V gives CDR1 MDHEN, CDR2 SYDVKM. Germline trimming cut 6 bases from V and 6 bases from J; bases unmatched to any gene: 10. CDR3 coding DNA: TGTGCCAGCAGGCCGGCAGGGGGCGTTAGTCAGCCCCAGCATTTT. It codes for CASRPAGGVSQPQHF.

This clone has only a few counts. This chain links TRBV7-3 with TRBJ2-7; TRBD2 aligns across 12 bases. V trimming: 6 bases; J trimming: 6 bases; junction bases outside the gene matches: 9. In germline, CDR1 is SGHTA, CDR2 FQGTGA. This CDR3 contains 15 residues. This chain's CDR3 is CASSRLAGDLSEQYF. The CDR3 DNA follows: TGTGCCAGCAGTCGACTAGCGGGAGATCTGTCCGAGCAGTACTTC.

The CDR3 DNA reads TGTGCCAGCAGTCACGGGGGTTTGGCGGCAGTTTACTTC. This translates into CASSHGGLAAVYF. The V and J genes are TRBV6-2 or TRBV6-3 and TRBJ2-7; D is possibly TRBD2 (6 bases). This CDR3 has 13 amino acids. With 5 bases removed from V and 13 bases from J, the gap between germline ends came to 21 bases. Germline CDR1 and CDR2: MNHEY and SVGEGT.

V and J are TRBV5-4 and TRBJ1-6; D is undetermined. Between the trimmed V and J ends, which lost 0 bases and 7 bases, there was a span of 20 bases. Germline values: CDR1 SGHNT, CDR2 YYREEE (reference sequence). CDR3 size: 18 residues. CDR3 bases: TGTGCCAGCAGCTTGGGAACCGGCGTTGCAGGCGGAAATTCACCCCTCCACTTT. This translates into CASSLGTGVAGGNSPLHF.

The rearrangement uses TRBV10-3 and TRBJ2-6; 7 bases fit TRBD2. CDR3 length: 17 residues. From germline, CDR1 is ENHRY and CDR2 SYGVKD. The V gene end was trimmed by 4 bases and the J gene end by 3 bases; junction bases not matched to a gene: 9. CDR3 amino acids: CAISGRLADGGANVLTF. For the CDR3, the DNA is TGTGCCATCAGTGGTCGGCTAGCGGATGGTGGGGCCAACGTCCTGACTTTC.